Listed here is a single TCR beta chain. The table came from immunoSEQ multiplex PCR; TCRdb's copy has only in-frame clones and leaves some out. Among around 37,000 clones listed, over 30% were seen once. This CDR3 contains 12 residues. Trimming pared 3 bases from V and 4 bases from J, leaving 9 bases between. Germline CDR1 GTSNPN, CDR2 SVGIG (reference sequence). Treatment specified: randomized to nivolumab then ipilimumab (arm A) or the reverse (arm B). No patient had prior DNA-damaging chemotherapy. This sample was included in a study of sequential checkpoint blockade in melanoma. Study context: After both sequences, patients received maintenance nivolumab. Matched biopsies came pretreatment and at week 13 for approximately 21 patients.

The sequence was collected from a human donor with melanoma. Specimen: tumor tissue (inferred from file names), collected from a patient given nivolumab and ipilimumab in sequence. The chain carries TRBV30 and TRBJ1-1; no clear D gene. The CDR3 reads CAWSTAGTEAFF. CDR3 nucleotides: TGTGCCTGGAGCACGGCAGGCACTGAAGCTTTCTTT.